Included here is one TCR beta chain sequence, with context. Its antigen has not been determined. Nothing much larger sits one base from this clone, and base qualities are not available. These data belong to a study of Ad26.COV2.S vaccination and SARS-CoV-2 variants (dated by TCRdb to the early 2020s). In terms of the full investigation: Donors in the vaccine arm were drawn from COV1001, a multicentre, randomized, double-blind, placebo-controlled phase I-IIa trial testing Ad26.COV2.S in healthy adults. Ad26.COV2.S was administered intramuscularly at 5 x 10^10 or 1 x 10^11 viral particles, either as a single shot or as two shots given 56 days apart. TCRbeta repertoire sequencing served as the tool for gauging how specific and how broad the SARS-CoV-2-reactive T cell receptors were following Ad26.COV2.S vaccination. A total of approximately 30 samples were included in the TCR-sequenced set, comprising some 20 Ad26.COV2.S vaccine recipients, 5 placebo recipients and 8 SARS-CoV-2 convalescent individuals. Trial participants were randomized into five groups of five, in which low-dose or high-dose Ad26.COV2.S was given once or twice, or placebo was given on both occasions. Investigators remained blinded to trial group allocation during experiments and outcome assessment.

CDR1 and CDR2, per the germline V gene (reference sequence), are GTSNPN and SVGIG. From its cysteine to its phenylalanine, the CDR3 spans 14 amino acids. The kept DNA is CDR3 alone, 42 bases in frame from the first base. Trimming accounts for 2 bases at V and 3 bases at J, while the number of junction bases matched to no gene is 5. Points the paper makes about the study in general: Substantial breadth of spike-specific CD8+ and CD4+ T cell responses was reported after vaccination. It was noted by the authors that total T cell responses may have been underestimated by the TCR breadth and depth analyses. Spike-specific TCR breadth was higher in Ad26.COV2.S recipients than in placebo recipients (P = 0.0014). The study was not powered for comparison of responses between vaccine doses or regimens. Comparable non-spike TCR breadth was observed between vaccine and placebo recipients, consistent with only spike being contained in the vaccine.

The immunoSEQ Assay was the method used to sequence TCRbeta CDR3 regions. After extraction, genomic DNA underwent amplification by bias-controlled multiplex PCR, followed by high-throughput sequencing. In the source study's methods: To quantify the absolute abundance of every unique TCRbeta CDR3 region, sequences were collapsed and filtered. T cell fraction was estimated by normalizing TCRbeta template counts to usable DNA, with usable DNA measured through amplification of reference genes found in all nucleated cells. Repertoire TCRs were annotated as SARS-CoV-2-specific by exact matching of V gene, CDR3 amino acid sequence and J gene to a known reactive TCR set. The reference SARS-CoV-2 TCR set came from MIRA and was filtered for enrichment in COVID-19-positive ImmuneCODE repertoires, removing public or cross-reactive TCRs. Using the MIRA antigens, annotated TCRs were further analysed by specific ORF or by position within an ORF. Depth was the summed frequency of annotated unique rearrangements, while breadth was defined as annotated unique rearrangements over total unique productive rearrangements. TCR breadth was compared between groups using two-sided Wilcoxon rank-sum tests. TCRdb's version of the immuneACCESS table is confined to in-frame rearrangements and falls short of the full clone set. An unresolved V gene accounts for under half of the shortfall where checked; the remainder is of unknown origin. V and J calls and clone size are copied from that table; D and trimming were computed from the DNA. The sample profile shows hundreds of thousands of clones; around nine tenths of them were found once. More than 3% of the sample comes from the top ten.

The sample's treatment or condition, from its label and the paper: around 19 received Ad26.COV2.S at low or high dose, single or two shots; 5 received placebo; per-sample allocation not given. Repertoires of vaccine and placebo recipients were sequenced from samples collected on day 63 after the first injection. Between 29 July and 7 August 2020, Cohort 1b enrolled some 25 adults aged 18-55 years at one site in Boston, USA. As a vaccine, Ad26.COV2.S was a replication-incompetent adenovirus type 26 vector that expressed a prefusion-stabilized SARS-CoV-2 spike protein derived from the original Wuhan strain.

The rearranged segments are TRBV30 and TRBJ2-3; 7 central nucleotides agree with TRBD1. The material sequenced was peripheral blood, taken in a trial of Ad26.COV2.S vaccine versus placebo. The TCR originated in a person between 18 and 59 years old who received the Ad26.COV2.S COVID-19 vaccine or a placebo. For the CDR3, the sequence is CAWSKGALTDTQYF. The nucleotide sequence is TGTGCCTGGAGTAAGGGGGCGCTTACAGATACGCAGTATTTT. Reference TRBV30 and TRBJ2-3 genes cover what lies past the CDR3, so the full variable domain is SQTIHQWPATLVQPVGSPLSLECTVEGTSNPNLYWYRQAAGRGLQLLFYSVGIGQISSEVPQNLSASRPQDRQFILSSKKLLLSDSGFYLCAWSKGALTDTQYFGPGTRLTVL.